This T cell receptor beta chain stems from a study of lymphopenia after photon versus proton radiotherapy. Clones were sequenced by immunoSEQ multiplex PCR, and TCRdb holds only the in-frame ones, with some missing. This table has 160,000 or so clones, 70% to 90% appearing once. CDR1 is SGHTA, CDR2 FQGNSA, per germline. CDR3 size: 13 residues. The V gene lost 5 bases and the J gene lost 13 bases, with 18 bases spanning the gap. The sequences come from peripheral blood, collected from a patient treated with photon-based radiotherapy. The gene calls are TRBV7-2 and TRBJ2-4; D is unresolved. The TCR was taken from a man aged 50-60 years with gastric cancer. The CDR3 reads CASSQEPRLRQYF. The CDR3 bases are TGTGCCAGCAGCCAAGAGCCCAGGCTTAGGCAGTACTTC.